The next 7 T cell receptor beta chains were all read from a single sample in a study of blood T cell repertoires in COVID-19. The method was immunoSEQ multiplex PCR; TCRdb's version includes in-frame clones alone and lacks a portion of them. Found here are under 250,000 clones, approximately 81% of them singletons; the top ten hold approximately 8%. Input material: peripheral blood. The receptor set was obtained from an elderly woman with acute or convalescent COVID-19.

The rearrangement uses TRBV5-4 and TRBJ2-1, with 14 bases fitting TRBD2. V was pared by 2 bases and J by 6 bases, with 7 bases of the junction left unmatched. The CDR3 has 17 residues. The germline gives CDR1 SGHNT, CDR2 YYREEE (reference sequence). CDR3 DNA: TGTGCCAGCAGCTTTAGACTAGCGGGGGGGTCAGTCAATGAGCAGTTCTTC. Its protein is CASSFRLAGGSVNEQFF.

This clone was detected a few times. The V call is TRBV19, the J call TRBJ2-3; TRBD2 matches 12 bases. The J segment lost 5 bases and the V segment lost 5 bases, leaving 8 bases of the junction unmatched. CDR1 and CDR2 from the germline V gene are LNHDA and SQIVND (reference sequence). This CDR3 region has 16 residues. The CDR3 coding sequence is TGTGCCAGTAGTCGCTCCCTAGCGGGAGGGTTAGATACGCAGTATTTT. Translation: CASSRSLAGGLDTQYF.

This sequence joins TRBV19 and TRBJ1-3; no reliable D call. Germline V gene data show CDR1 as LNHDA and CDR2 as SQIVND (reference sequence). V lost 4 bases and J lost 0, with 7 bases in between. This CDR3 is 14 amino acids long. CDR3 coding DNA: TGTGCCAGTAGTAGCCAGTTCTCTGGAAACACCATATATTTT. Residues: CASSSQFSGNTIYF.

The chain has TRBV11-2 and TRBJ2-2; no firm D call. V was pared by 4 bases and J by 5 bases, with 8 bases between. This CDR3 has 13 amino acids. Germline CDR1 reads SGHAT; CDR2 reads FQNNGV. CDR3 coding DNA: TGTGCCAGCAGCTCACAGATTACCGGGGAGCTGTTTTTT. It translates to CASSSQITGELFF.

This clone appeared a few times. The chain combines TRBV3-1 (or the pseudogene TRBV3-2) with TRBJ1-2; TRBD1 agrees at 9 bases. V shed 4 bases, J shed 6 bases, and the junction held 6 bases outside the gene matches. Germline V gene lookup returns CDR1 LGHDT and CDR2 YNNKEL (reference sequence). This CDR3 spans 14 amino acids. The DNA for the CDR3 is TGTGCCAGCAGCCCCTACAGGGGGCAGCATGGCTACACCTTC. This codes for CASSPYRGQHGYTF.

This rearrangement joins TRBV2 to TRBJ2-2, with 7 nucleotides matching TRBD2. There are 14 residues in the CDR3. The V gene's germline CDR1 is SNHLY and CDR2 FYNNEI. The J segment lost 6 bases and the V segment lost 8 bases, leaving 9 bases of the junction unmatched. CDR3 amino acids: CASGLGSGPGELFF. The CDR3, as DNA: TGTGCCAGCGGACTAGGGTCTGGGCCCGGGGAGCTGTTTTTT. The full variable domain, completed using reference TRBV2 and TRBJ2-2, is EPEVTQTPSHQVTQMGQEVILRCVPISNHLYFYWYRQILGQKVEFLVSFYNNEISEKSEIFDDQFSVERPDGSNFTLKIRSTKLEDSAMYFCASGLGSGPGELFFGEGSRLTVL.

DNA for the CDR3: TGTGCCAGTAGTCCCGCCCGGGGGGAGCGGAGTTTGAATCAGCCCCAGCATTTT. It encodes CASSPARGERSLNQPQHF. J is TRBJ1-5 and V is TRBV19; maybe TRBD1 (5 bases). The germline V gene encodes CDR1 LNHDA and CDR2 SQIVND (reference sequence). CDR3 length: 18 amino acids. Trimming took off 5 bases at V and 4 bases at J, with 24 bases between the two ends.